The 27 T cell receptor beta chains in this list originate from one sample, sequenced in a study of cytomegalovirus exposure and HLA in healthy donors. A multiplex PCR was run with 60 Vbeta primers and 13 Jbeta primers. Produced via immunoSEQ multiplex PCR; TCRdb's table is partial and in-frame only. The sample has 60,000 to 65,000 clones. The sample was PBMCs. The receptors originated from a woman aged 18-29 years in good health and CMV-seronegative.

This chain's CDR3 is CASSDETDEQYF. The CDR3 nucleotides are TGTGCCAGCAGTGACGAGACTGACGAGCAGTACTTC. The V and J genes are TRBV25-1 and TRBJ2-7; D call uncertain. Between the trimmed V and J ends, which lost 3 bases and 5 bases, there was a span of 8 bases. This CDR3 is 12 amino acids long. Germline-derived CDR1 and CDR2 are MGHDK and SYGVNS.

DNA of the CDR3: TGCAGCGTACTAACAGGGGGTGATAACACTGAAGCTTTCTTT. Its translation is CSVLTGGDNTEAFF. J is TRBJ1-1 and V is TRBV29-1, with 8 nucleotides matching TRBD1. The germline gives CDR1 SQVTM, CDR2 ANQGSEA. The CDR3 is 14 residues long. V gave up 6 bases and J gave up 2 bases; unmatched junction bases: 8.

The CDR3 is CASALAGRDSPLHF. The CDR3 DNA reads TGTGCTAGTGCCCTGGCGGGGCGGGATTCACCCCTCCACTTT. This sequence joins TRBV12-5 and TRBJ1-6; D might be TRBD1 (5 bases). CDR1 is LGHNT, CDR2 FRNRAP, per germline. There are 14 residues in the CDR3. The V end lost 7 bases, the J end lost 8 bases, and 15 bases lay between the germline ends.

The genes are TRBV5-6 and TRBJ1-2; D is unresolved. CDR3 length: 13 amino acids. Trimming shortened V by 4 bases and J by 4 bases, and 11 bases separated the two germline ends. Germline V gene data show CDR1 as SGHDT and CDR2 as YYEEEE. CDR3 amino acids: CASSPVEVYGYTF. In DNA, the CDR3 is TGTGCCAGCAGCCCGGTGGAGGTCTATGGCTACACCTTC.

The chain employs TRBV6-5 and TRBJ2-7, with 10 bases lining up with TRBD2. Trimming at V came to 7 bases and at J to 0 bases, leaving 3 bases not matched to a gene. The CDR3 has 14 residues. The V gene's germline CDR1 is MNHEY and CDR2 SVGAGI. CDR3 nucleotides: TGTGCCAGCACTAGGACTAGCGGCTCCTACGAGCAGTACTTC. Translating gives CASTRTSGSYEQYF.

This sequence joins TRBV6-1 and TRBJ2-2, with a tentative D call TRBD1 (6 bases). This CDR3 comprises 14 residues. Germline CDR1 MNHNS, CDR2 SASEGT. V lost 10 bases, J lost 5 bases, and 17 bases lay in between. The CDR3 DNA is TGTGCCACCTCTAGGCGAGGGGGAACCGGGGAGCTGTTTTTT. Translated: CATSRRGGTGELFF.

This chain uses TRBV20-1 with TRBJ2-7; the D gene is possibly TRBD1 (6 bases). Germline values: CDR1 DFQATT, CDR2 SNEGSKA (reference sequence). V gave up 3 bases and J gave up 3 bases, with 6 bases separating them. This CDR3 is 11 amino acids long. This CDR3 is CSARTGYEQYF. Here the CDR3 DNA reads TGCAGTGCTAGGACAGGCTACGAGCAGTACTTC.

The CDR3 is CASSERGGVANGYTF. The CDR3 DNA reads TGTGCCAGCAGTGAAAGGGGCGGGGTTGCAAATGGCTACACCTTC. The rearrangement joins TRBV25-1 to TRBJ1-2, with D perhaps matching TRBD1 (5 bases). CDR1 and CDR2 from the germline V gene are MGHDK and SYGVNS. This CDR3 contains 15 residues. V was cut by 2 bases and J by 6 bases, with 16 bases left in between.

The chain carries TRBV19 and TRBJ1-5; no clear D. The CDR3 covers 13 residues. From germline, CDR1 is LNHDA and CDR2 SQIVND (reference sequence). The ends were cut back, 7 bases at V and 4 bases at J, with 11 bases in the middle. In DNA form, the CDR3 reads TGTGCCAGTAACAGCAGGTTGAATCAGCCCCAGCATTTT. It encodes CASNSRLNQPQHF.

This chain links TRBV19 with TRBJ2-3; tentatively, D is TRBD2 (5 bases). The length of the CDR3 is 15 residues. Germline-derived CDR1 and CDR2 are LNHDA and SQIVND (reference sequence). V was clipped by 6 bases and J by 2 bases, with 15 bases between them. The CDR3 protein is CASSASGINTDTQYF. The CDR3 DNA reads as TGTGCCAGTAGCGCATCCGGGATCAACACAGATACGCAGTATTTT.

The V and J genes are TRBV27 and TRBJ2-7; 7 nucleotides agree with TRBD2. Germline CDR1 and CDR2: MNHEY and SMNVEV (reference sequence). CDR3 length equals 15 residues. V was clipped by 5 bases and J by 8 bases; unmatched bases: 15. The CDR3 protein is CASSTTQREPGKQYF. As DNA, the CDR3 is TGTGCCAGCAGTACAACCCAGCGGGAACCGGGAAAGCAGTACTTC.

The rearrangement links TRBV12-5 to TRBJ2-7; 7 bases agree with TRBD1. The CDR3 consists of 16 residues. Germline CDR1 LGHNT, CDR2 FRNRAP. V lost 3 bases, J lost 2 bases, and 10 bases stayed unmatched. The CDR3 is CASGLRYGTETYEQYF. Here the CDR3 DNA reads TGTGCTAGTGGTTTACGTTACGGGACAGAGACCTACGAGCAGTACTTC.

The CDR3 sequence is CASSLTQANYGYTF. For the CDR3, the DNA is TGTGCCAGCAGCCTCACCCAGGCTAACTATGGCTACACCTTC. This chain uses TRBV6-5 with TRBJ1-2, with D hard to call. Between the trimmed V and J ends, which lost 6 bases and 0 bases, there was a span of 11 bases. CDR3 size: 14 residues. CDR1 and CDR2 (germline): MNHEY, SVGAGI.

A remark on this clone: Other DNA sequences in the same sample also yield this CDR3. This chain links TRBV7-9 with TRBJ1-1; a weak D match, TRBD1 (5 bases). V dropped 2 bases and J dropped 2 bases, with 6 bases sitting between them. This CDR3 is 13 amino acids long. CDR1 SEHNR and CDR2 FQNEAQ come from the germline V gene (reference sequence). This CDR3 reads CASSLQGNTEAFF. CDR3 nucleotide sequence: TGTGCCAGCAGCTTACAGGGTAACACTGAAGCTTTCTTT. The entire variable domain, with the rest obtained from reference TRBV7-9 and TRBJ1-1, is as follows: DTGVSQNPRHKITKRGQNVTFRCDPISEHNRLYWYRQTLGQGPEFLTYFQNEAQLEKSRLLSDRFSAERPKGSFSTLEIQRTEQGDSAMYLCASSLQGNTEAFFGQGTRLTVV.

The CDR3 protein is CASSPLAEAALDTQYF. In nucleotides, the CDR3 is TGCGCCAGCAGCCCTCTAGCGGAGGCCGCACTCGATACGCAGTATTTT. The rearrangement uses TRBV4-1 and TRBJ2-3; TRBD2 matches at 7 bases. CDR3 size: 16 residues. Per germline, CDR1 MGHRA and CDR2 YSYEKL. The trim removed 4 bases at V and 6 bases at J, leaving 13 bases unmatched.

V and J are TRBV4-1 and TRBJ1-4, with D uncertain. Trimming left V 0 bases short and J 3 bases short, with 11 bases between. CDR1 is MGHRA, CDR2 YSYEKL, per germline. The CDR3 totals 16 residues. This chain's CDR3 is CASSQEYTVSNEKLFF. CDR3 nucleotide sequence: TGCGCCAGCAGCCAAGAGTACACAGTGTCTAATGAAAAACTGTTTTTT.

The chain uses TRBV15 and TRBJ1-1; TRBD1 aligns across 8 bases. This CDR3 contains 15 residues. The ends lost 1 base at V and 4 bases at J; junction bases unmatched: 5. Per germline, CDR1 LNHNV and CDR2 YYDKDF (reference sequence). The CDR3 is CATSRVTGGGTEAFF. CDR3 coding DNA: TGTGCCACCAGCAGAGTCACAGGGGGTGGCACTGAAGCTTTCTTT. Together with reference TRBV15 and TRBJ1-1, the CDR3 gives the full variable domain: DAMVIQNPRYQVTQFGKPVTLSCSQTLNHNVMYWYQQKSSQAPKLLFHYYDKDFNNEADTPDNFQSRRPNTSFCFLDIRSPGLGDTAMYLCATSRVTGGGTEAFFGQGTRLTVV.

V usage is TRBV6-1 and J usage is TRBJ1-5; D uncertain. The CDR3 is 13 amino acids. The germline V gene has CDR1 MNHNS and CDR2 SASEGT. Trimming pared 4 bases from V and 5 bases from J, leaving 9 bases between. CDR3 protein: CASSASVYQPQHF. The CDR3 DNA is TGTGCCAGCAGTGCCTCTGTATATCAGCCCCAGCATTTT.

The V and J genes are TRBV6-1 and TRBJ1-1; D is undetermined. Between the trimmed V and J ends, which lost 5 bases and 1 base, there was a span of 11 bases. Germline loops: CDR1 MNHNS, CDR2 SASEGT. CDR3 length: 14 residues. In nucleotides, the CDR3 is TGTGCCAGCAGTAGCGGACCTACGAACACTGAAGCTTTCTTT. Translation gives CASSSGPTNTEAFF.

The rearrangement uses TRBV25-1 and TRBJ2-7, with 9 bases that match TRBD1. The CDR3 has 15 residues. V lost 2 bases and J lost 6; bases outside the gene matches: 8. CDR1 and CDR2 (germline): MGHDK, SYGVNS. The CDR3 sequence is CASSETGTGTTEQYF. The CDR3 bases are TGTGCCAGCAGTGAAACGGGGACAGGGACCACCGAGCAGTACTTC.

The rearrangement uses TRBV4-1 and TRBJ2-1; TRBD2 matches 11 bases. The CDR3 is made up of 19 amino acids. The trim removed 4 bases at V and 7 bases at J, leaving 18 bases unmatched. Germline V gives CDR1 MGHRA, CDR2 YSYEKL. CDR3 amino acids: CASSRQRSLTSGTGNEQFF. The CDR3 nucleotides read TGCGCCAGCAGCCGTCAGAGGTCCCTGACTAGCGGGACGGGTAATGAGCAGTTCTTC.

The rearrangement links TRBV30 to TRBJ2-7; 9 bases fit TRBD2. The CDR3 runs to 12 residues. The trim removed 2 bases at V and 7 bases at J, leaving 3 bases unmatched. Looked up from germline, CDR1 is GTSNPN and CDR2 is SVGIG (reference sequence). Written as DNA, the CDR3 is TGTGCCTGGAGTTACGGACTAGCGGAGCAGTACTTC. Its translation: CAWSYGLAEQYF.

V is TRBV13 and J is TRBJ2-7; D is unresolved. V shed 2 bases and J shed 2 bases, with 10 bases lying between them. From germline, CDR1 is PRHDT and CDR2 FYEKMQ (reference sequence). This CDR3 is built from 14 residues. The DNA of the CDR3 is TGTGCCAGCAGCTTACACATCTCCCCCTACGAGCAGTACTTC. Amino acid sequence: CASSLHISPYEQYF.

V usage is TRBV6-5 and J usage is TRBJ1-5; the D gene is possibly TRBD1 (5 bases). The CDR3 extends over 14 amino acids. The V end was cut by 8 bases, the J end by 4 bases, with 15 bases between. Germline V gene sequence: CDR1 MNHEY, CDR2 SVGAGI. The CDR3 spells CASATAGYNQPQHF. DNA of the CDR3: TGTGCCAGCGCAACTGCAGGGTATAATCAGCCCCAGCATTTT.

Concerning this clone: The germline gene is not matched at one end of the junction; a read error may be the cause. The rearrangement uses TRBV19 and TRBJ2-5; 9 positions agree with TRBD2. Germline V CDR1 and CDR2: LNHDA, SQIVND (reference sequence). The CDR3 is 14 amino acids. CDR3 sequence reads: CASNPRGGLENQYF. The CDR3 nucleotides are TGTGCCAGTAATCCGCGGGGGGGCCTAGAGAACCAGTACTTC.

V and J are TRBV29-1 and TRBJ2-7; 15 nucleotides line up with TRBD2. Per germline, CDR1 SQVTM and CDR2 ANQGSEA. This CDR3 contains 15 residues. The V segment lost 7 bases and the J segment 7 bases; nucleotides outside the gene matches: 11. CDR3: CSAQSGLAGGGEQYF. CDR3 DNA sequence: TGCAGCGCCCAGTCGGGACTAGCGGGGGGTGGTGAGCAGTACTTC.

This chain uses TRBV9 with TRBJ1-1, with TRBD1 as a possible D gene (6 bases). This CDR3 is 14 amino acids long. The germline V gene has CDR1 SGDLS and CDR2 YYNGEE. The germline V and J ends were trimmed by 0 bases and 6 bases, with 12 bases remaining between them. CDR3 sequence: CASSVEGDGAEAFF. The CDR3, as DNA: TGTGCCAGCAGCGTAGAGGGGGACGGGGCTGAAGCTTTCTTT.